The 17 T cell receptor beta chains below were found in one sample sequenced in a study of identical twins (TCRdb year 2016). The library came from 5' RACE. Instrument on record: Illumina HiSeq 2000. Through fastp at Q25 and MiXCR, TCRdb rebuilt clones from the public reads, retaining in-frame beta chains. Every entry covers one CDR3 protein and lists the most common genes and DNA from its rows. The sample records 450,000 or so distinct CDR3 sequences, 24% of which are singletons. About 2.7% of the sample lies in the top ten. This same sample was also part of a study on T cells expressing NK-cell markers.

Sequenced sample: CD4+ T cells sorted from blood. These receptors were taken from a woman aged 18-29 years in good health.

The chain uses TRBV6-2 or TRBV6-3 and TRBJ1-5; maybe TRBD1 (5 bases). CDR3 length: 15 residues. Per the germline V gene, CDR1 is MNHEY and CDR2 is SVGEGT. Trimming left V 4 bases short and J 0 bases short, with 10 bases between. Here the CDR3 reads CASSSGTASNQPQHF. Here the CDR3 DNA reads TGTGCCAGCAGTTCCGGGACGGCTAGCAATCAGCCCCAGCATTTT.

The J gene is TRBJ2-7, the V gene TRBV6-1, with D unresolved. The germline V gene encodes CDR1 MNHNS and CDR2 SASEGT. The V and J ends lost 5 bases and 5 bases respectively, with 16 bases between them. This CDR3 comprises 14 residues. The CDR3 region is CASSRTPSGDEQYF. The CDR3 coding sequence is TGTGCCAGCAGTCGGACCCCTTCGGGCGACGAGCAGTACTTC.

The chain combines TRBV5-1 with TRBJ2-1, with 14 bases matching TRBD2. With V trimmed by 4 bases and J by 8 bases, 14 bases remained unmatched. CDR1 is SGHRS and CDR2 is YFSETQ in the germline V gene. This CDR3 is 18 amino acids long. The CDR3 bases are TGCGCCAGCAGCATCTCAGGGACTAGCGGGGGTCCCGAGGATGAGCAGTTCTTC. It translates to CASSISGTSGGPEDEQFF.

DNA of the CDR3: TGTGCCAGCAGCCAAGAGTCCGCGGGGGAGCAGTTCTTC. Its translation is CASSQESAGEQFF. This chain connects TRBV3-1 to TRBJ2-1; D is possibly TRBD2 (6 bases). Trimming left V 0 bases short and J 10 bases short, with 10 bases between. CDR1 LGHDT and CDR2 YNNKEL come from the germline V gene (reference sequence). This CDR3 is 13 amino acids long.

Worth noting for this clonotype: Compared with germline, one end of the junction differs, possibly owing to a read error. V usage is TRBV15 and J usage is TRBJ1-1; D gene unclear. Germline CDR1 and CDR2: LNHNV and YYDKDF (reference sequence). This CDR3 has 12 residues. Here the CDR3 reads CATSRGPERRLF. The CDR3 bases are TGTGCCACCAGCAGAGGCCCGGAGAGACGCCTCTTT.

The chain recombines TRBV5-6 with TRBJ1-5, with a weak D call TRBD1 (5 bases). Germline V lookup: CDR1 SGHDT, CDR2 YYEEEE. The CDR3 is 14 amino acids. Trimming shortened V by 1 base and J by 5 bases, and 10 bases separated the two germline ends. The CDR3 region is CASSLIGVDQPQHF. Here the CDR3 DNA reads TGTGCCAGCAGCTTGATAGGGGTTGATCAGCCCCAGCATTTT.

The chain employs TRBV20-1 and TRBJ1-1; 10 bases are shared with TRBD1. This CDR3 contains 14 residues. Trimming removed 3 bases from V and 11 bases from J; junction bases left unmatched: 12. CDR1 and CDR2 from the germline V gene are DFQATT and SNEGSKA (reference sequence). CDR3 in DNA: TGCAGTGCTAGGCATTGGGGACAGGGGACCGGGGCTTTCTTT. Translating gives CSARHWGQGTGAFF.

CDR3 in amino acids: CASSRTDLFLLGFAGELFF. In nucleotides, the CDR3 is TGTGCCAGCAGCCGGACGGATCTCTTTCTTTTGGGCTTCGCCGGGGAGCTGTTTTTT. V is TRBV11-1 and J is TRBJ2-2; D is uncertain. Germline V gene data show CDR1 as SGHAT and CDR2 as FQDESV (reference sequence). Trimming pared 5 bases from V and 6 bases from J, leaving 28 bases between. This CDR3 spans 19 amino acids.

In DNA form, the CDR3 reads TGCGCCAGCAGCTTTGGTCGGGGGGTCCTGTTCAGCTCCTACAATGAGCAGTTCTTC. Translating gives CASSFGRGVLFSSYNEQFF. The chain links TRBV5-1 to TRBJ2-1, with TRBD2 matching over 7 bases. V was clipped by 2 bases and J by 0 bases; unmatched bases: 14. The CDR3 length is 19 residues. In germline, CDR1 is SGHRS, CDR2 YFSETQ.

J is TRBJ2-1 and V is TRBV5-1, with D possibly matching TRBD2 (5 bases). Germline CDR1 SGHRS, CDR2 YFSETQ. The CDR3 extends over 16 amino acids. The V end was cut by 4 bases, the J end by 7 bases, with 21 bases between. The CDR3, as DNA: TGCGCCAGCAGCCCCCGCCCTAGCCTGGCCATGAATGAGCAGTTCTTC. Translation gives CASSPRPSLAMNEQFF.

The rearrangement joins TRBV7-9 to TRBJ2-7, with TRBD1 matching 9 bases. The CDR3 contains 14 residues. V shed 5 bases, J shed 3 bases, and the junction held 5 bases outside the gene matches. Per the germline V gene, CDR1 is SEHNR and CDR2 is FQNEAQ (reference sequence). This CDR3 is CASSRGTGNYEQYF. The CDR3 DNA reads TGTGCCAGCAGCCGAGGGACAGGGAACTACGAGCAGTACTTC.

The chain has TRBV7-2 and TRBJ2-1; 13 bases match TRBD2. V lost 5 bases to trimming and J lost 7 bases; unmatched junction nucleotides: 5. The CDR3 contains 15 residues. Germline V gene sequence: CDR1 SGHTA, CDR2 FQGNSA. The CDR3 region has the DNA TGTGCCAGCAGCCCCGGGACTAGCGGGGCTAATGAGCAGTTCTTC. As protein: CASSPGTSGANEQFF.

The chain is built from TRBV10-2 and TRBJ2-1, with TRBD2 matching over 8 bases. V lost 7 bases, J lost 4 bases, and 6 bases stayed unmatched. Germline V gene lookup returns CDR1 WSHSY and CDR2 SAAADI. The CDR3 is 14 residues long. The CDR3 loop is CASTKREKYNEQFF. For the CDR3, the DNA is TGCGCCAGCACGAAGCGGGAGAAGTACAATGAGCAGTTCTTC.

The chain couples TRBV6-5 to TRBJ1-2, with D perhaps matching TRBD1 (5 bases). Germline V gene lookup returns CDR1 MNHEY and CDR2 SVGAGI. The CDR3 covers 14 residues. V lost 6 bases, J lost 2 bases, and 13 bases lay in between. The CDR3 coding sequence is TGTGCCAGCAGGTTATTACAGGCGAACTATGGCTACACCTTC. It translates to CASRLLQANYGYTF.

This chain joins TRBV20-1 and TRBJ2-1; TRBD1 is a possible D gene (6 bases). The CDR3 runs 15 residues. Germline V gene lookup returns CDR1 DFQATT and CDR2 SNEGSKA (reference sequence). Written as DNA, the CDR3 is TGCAGCGTACCTGATAAGACCGGGACATCTAATGAGCAGTTCTTC. Residues: CSVPDKTGTSNEQFF.

There are a few counts of this clonotype. The chain employs TRBV20-1 and TRBJ2-3, with TRBD2 identical over 10 bases. The junction had 11 bases not matched to a gene; V was cut back by 5 bases and J by 3 bases. The germline V gene encodes CDR1 DFQATT and CDR2 SNEGSKA (reference sequence). The CDR3 is made up of 16 amino acids. The CDR3 loop is CSAATSLAGETDTQYF. CDR3 DNA sequence: TGCAGTGCTGCCACGTCCCTAGCGGGAGAAACAGATACGCAGTATTTT.

This clonotype has ten or more counts. The genes are TRBV7-8 and TRBJ1-1, with TRBD1 identical over 7 bases. CDR3 length equals 14 residues. Germline CDR1 SGHVS, CDR2 FQNEAQ. J lost 5 bases, V lost 1 base, and 4 bases had no gene match. CDR3 loop: CASSLDEGATEAFF. Here the CDR3 DNA reads TGTGCCAGCAGCTTAGACGAGGGGGCGACTGAAGCTTTCTTT.